These 18 T cell receptor beta chains came from one sample sequenced in a study of molecular identifiers for immune sequencing clone quantification. From the PCR reads, TCRdb called clonotypes with MiXCR, one entry per CDR3 protein. The data contain around 100,000 distinct CDR3 sequences, roughly 38% of them singletons. What was sequenced was naive CD8+ T cells from blood, with Jurkat cell RNA spiked in. The subset denotes: FACS-sorted CD8+CD4-CCR7+CD45RA+ naive T cells. The receptor source for this set is a human donor in good health. Some libraries in this study had Jurkat cell RNA spiked in.

As to this clonotype: This sequence may be a read error, since a much larger clone differs from it by one base. J is TRBJ2-3 and V is TRBV19, with no clear D. Germline loops: CDR1 LNHDA, CDR2 SQIVND (reference sequence). CDR3 length: 14 amino acids. CDR3 in amino acids: CASSIELSTATQYF. The CDR3 nucleotides read TGTGCCAGTAGTATAGAGCTTAGCACAGCTACGCAGTATTTT.

With regard to this clonotype: A much bigger clone sits one base away, suggesting this may be a read error. The genes are TRBV18 and TRBJ2-2; TRBD2 agrees at 7 bases. CDR3 length: 15 amino acids. CDR1 and CDR2 from the germline V gene are KGHSH and LQKENI. This CDR3 is CASSPPGGRTGELIF. In DNA, the CDR3 is TGTGCCAGCTCACCGCCGGGAGGAAGGACCGGGGAGCTGATTTTT.

This clonotype was counted a few times. At one end the junction does not follow the germline gene, possibly because of a read error. The V call is TRBV5-3, the J call TRBJ2-7, with D perhaps TRBD1 (6 bases). TRBV5-3 is an open reading frame, and its role is uncertain. The CDR3 has 14 residues. The CDR3 DNA follows: TGTGCCAGCAGCTTAGGACAGAGAGACTACGAGCAGTACTTC. Amino acid sequence: CASSLGQRDYEQYF.

This clonotype was seen ten or more times. The chain uses TRBV14 and TRBJ1-2; D is uncertain. This CDR3 comprises 15 residues. The germline V and J ends were trimmed by 1 base and 3 bases, with 12 bases remaining between them. In germline, CDR1 is SGHDN, CDR2 FVKESK. This CDR3 is CASSQVARSYYGYTF. In DNA, the CDR3 is TGTGCCAGCAGCCAAGTGGCCAGGTCGTACTATGGCTACACCTTC.

This clonotype was counted a few times. V gene TRBV29-1 combines with J gene TRBJ2-1; TRBD2 aligns across 9 bases. With V trimmed by 6 bases and J by 5 bases, 5 bases remained unmatched. Germline CDR1 is SQVTM and CDR2 is ANQGSEA. This CDR3 contains 13 residues. CDR3 DNA sequence: TGCAGCGTCCCCGGGACTAGCAACAATGAGCAGTTCTTC. Translating gives CSVPGTSNNEQFF.

In this sample, this clonotype turned up a few times. The chain carries TRBV6-1 and TRBJ2-3, with D tentatively TRBD2 (5 bases). The length of the CDR3 is 16 residues. With 7 bases removed from V and 2 bases from J, the gap between germline ends came to 19 bases. In germline, CDR1 is MNHNS, CDR2 SASEGT. CDR3 region: CASIPLGRADTDTQYF. CDR3 in DNA: TGTGCCAGCATACCCCTCGGGCGGGCTGACACAGATACGCAGTATTTT.

V is TRBV19 and J is TRBJ2-1; 7 bases line up with TRBD2. With 3 bases clipped from V and 7 bases from J, the junction kept 9 bases outside the gene matches. The CDR3 contains 15 residues. CDR1 LNHDA and CDR2 SQIVND come from the germline V gene (reference sequence). CDR3 nucleotide sequence: TGTGCCAGTAGTATCTTCACTAGCGAGGGGAATGAGCAGTTCTTC. It encodes CASSIFTSEGNEQFF. The whole variable domain, remainder taken from reference TRBV19 and TRBJ2-1, is DGGITQSPKYLFRKEGQNVTLSCEQNLNHDAMYWYRQDPGQGLRLIYYSQIVNDFQKGDIAEGYSVSREKKESFPLTVTSAQKNPTAFYLCASSIFTSEGNEQFFGPGTRLTVL.

This chain joins TRBV12-3 or TRBV12-4 and TRBJ2-7, with TRBD1 matching over 9 bases. The CDR3 contains 16 residues. The V and J ends lost 5 bases and 6 bases, in that order; junction bases with no gene match: 14. The CDR3 sequence: CASSPGPGQGQREQYF. The CDR3 DNA is TGTGCCAGCAGTCCCGGCCCTGGACAGGGGCAGCGCGAGCAGTACTTC.

Concerning this clonotype itself: Its ends do not fully match the called genes, so a read error is possible. The rearrangement uses TRBV15 and TRBJ2-3; D is perhaps TRBD2 (5 bases). CDR1 is LNHNV and CDR2 is YYDKDF in the germline V gene (reference sequence). CDR3 length: 15 amino acids. As DNA, the CDR3 is TGTGCCACCAGCAGAGAGGCAGACTACACAGCTACGCAGTATTTT. Residues: CATSREADYTATQYF.

Remarks on this clonotype: Since a much larger clone is just one base distant, this may be a read error. The chain has TRBV2 and TRBJ2-7; D is possibly TRBD2 (6 bases). Germline CDR1 is SNHLY and CDR2 is FYNNEI. The CDR3 consists of 13 residues. CDR3 coding DNA: TGTGCCAGCGGACCGGGACTCTCCTACGAGCTGTACTTC. It yields the protein CASGPGLSYELYF.

This clonotype was counted many times. This chain links TRBV2 with TRBJ2-1, with 11 bases lining up with TRBD1. Germline V lookup: CDR1 SNHLY, CDR2 FYNNEI. The CDR3 covers 14 residues. The V gene end was trimmed by 8 bases and the J gene end by 3 bases; junction bases not matched to a gene: 3. This CDR3 reads CASEDRGLYNEQFF. The CDR3 region has the DNA TGTGCCAGCGAGGACAGGGGGCTCTACAATGAGCAGTTCTTC.

For this clonotype: One junction end does not reproduce the germline sequence, and a read error may be involved. V is TRBV4-1 and J is TRBJ2-2, with 9 positions matching TRBD1. The CDR3 consists of 17 residues. Germline CDR1 and CDR2: MGHRA and YSYEKL. The CDR3 sequence is CASSQDRTGVDTGEPFF. CDR3 nucleotides: TGCGCCAGCAGCCAAGATCGGACAGGGGTGGACACCGGGGAGCCGTTTTTT.

About this clonotype itself: Given a much more abundant clone one base away, this may be a read error. This chain links TRBV6-2 or TRBV6-3 with TRBJ2-7, with D possibly being TRBD1 (5 bases). Trimming took off 6 bases at V and 3 bases at J, with 9 bases between the two ends. Germline CDR1 and CDR2: MNHEY and SVGEGT. The CDR3 is 12 residues long. This chain's CDR3 is CASRPRDYEQYF. In DNA form, the CDR3 reads TGTGCCAGCAGACCCAGGGACTACGAGCAGTACTTC.

Of note for this clonotype: The CDR3 does not close with the conserved phenylalanine or tryptophan, likely indicating a read error. The chain couples TRBV20-1 to TRBJ2-5; D not resolved. Trimming stripped 0 bases from V and 6 bases from J, with 8 bases between. Germline V lookup: CDR1 DFQATT, CDR2 SNEGSKA (reference sequence). The CDR3 consists of 12 residues. The CDR3 nucleotides are TGCAGTGCTAGAGATAGTGGAAAGACCCAGTACATC. The encoded protein is CSARDSGKTQYI.

Of note for this clonotype: The germline gene is not matched at one end of the junction; a read error may be the cause. The chain joins TRBV24-1 to TRBJ2-2; 7 bases are shared with TRBD1. In germline, CDR1 is KGHDR, CDR2 SFDVKD. The CDR3 contains 13 residues. The CDR3 coding sequence is TGTGCCACCAGCGACAGGGTTGAGGGGGAGCAGTTTTTT. As protein: CATSDRVEGEQFF.

On this clonotype: At one end, the junction sequence differs from germline, possibly due to a read error. V and J are TRBV4-3 and TRBJ2-7, with TRBD2 identical over 7 bases. The CDR3 length is 14 residues. Per the germline V gene, CDR1 is LGHNA and CDR2 is YSLEER. The CDR3 nucleotides are TGCGCCAGCAGCCAAGGGACCCAAGCGGGAATAACCTTCTTC. Its protein is CASSQGTQAGITFF.

Points on this clonotype: A much bigger clone sits one base away, suggesting this may be a read error. The rearrangement joins TRBV6-5 to TRBJ2-5; D is perhaps TRBD1 (6 bases). Germline CDR1 is MNHEY and CDR2 is SVGAGI. CDR3 length: 13 residues. CDR3 region: CASGYGQLETQYF. The DNA for the CDR3 is TGTGCCAGCGGTTACGGACAGCTGGAGACCCAGTACTTC.

In the case of this clonotype: A much larger clone lies a single base off, so this may be a read error. The chain joins TRBV7-8 to TRBJ2-5; possible D gene TRBD2, 6 bases. Trimming removed 4 bases from V and 9 bases from J, with 21 bases in between. Germline V gene sequence: CDR1 SGHVS, CDR2 FQNEAQ. The CDR3 is made up of 15 amino acids. The CDR3 region is CASSSKIRQWEAQYF. CDR3 in DNA: TGTGCCAGCAGCTCTAAAATAAGACAATGGGAGGCCCAGTACTTC. Full variable domain (remainder filled in from reference TRBV7-8 and TRBJ2-5): GAGVSQSPRYKVAKRGQDVALRCDPISGHVSLFWYQQALGQGPEFLTYFQNEAQLDKSGLPSDRFFAERPEGSVSTLKIQRTQQEDSAVYLCASSSKIRQWEAQYFGPGTRLLVL.